This TCR beta chain was identified in a study of cytomegalovirus exposure and HLA in healthy donors (dated by TCRdb to about 2017). The study in broad terms: An earlier analysis of 587 of the donors reported about 260 Gb of sequence data and 117 million unique TCR beta sequences obtained from roughly 180 million T cells. An early release covering roughly 640 HLA-typed donors comprised approximately 300 gigabases of sequencing data and roughly 85 million unique TCR sequences. The genetic ancestry cluster associated with self-reported Caucasian donors included 80% to 90% of the roughly 410 genotyped donors. The study aimed to test whether cataloging public T cell receptors could reveal signatures of past pathogen exposure. The T cell repertoires of 700 or so subjects were profiled by immunosequencing and related to cytomegalovirus serostatus. In addition to the first cohort of roughly 670 subjects, a separate validation cohort of under 150 different subjects was used. To predict cytomegalovirus infection status, the study brought together high-throughput TCR immunosequencing, statistical association of individual TCRs with disease status, and machine learning. To study patterns of TCR occurrence, a later analysis re-analyzed previously published TCR beta repertoires from more than 550 donors and added high-resolution HLA genotyping. Rather than drawing on any new phenotypic data, the later analysis identified candidate immune exposures from TCR beta sequences and the way those sequences occurred across donors. An earlier analysis of approximately 500 of the donors applied high-throughput TCR beta sequencing to assess whether each TCR beta V gene segment acted as functional or pseudogenic. Donor age, sex, ethnicity and CMV serostatus were compiled alongside the repertoire data. A later genetic analysis used genome-wide SNP genotypes for about 55% of the 666 donors, treating that subset as a discovery cohort. All discovery cohort repertoires had been generated using a single sequencing platform. HLA typing included class I and class II loci at four-digit resolution. The number of typed donors differed by locus: 629-630 for A, B, C, DRB1 and DQB1; roughly 510 for DQA1; approximately 600 for DPA1; and 400 to 480 for DPB1. Four to six DR-DQ haplotypes were handled as single units for association and clustering, since linkage in the cohort was strong. Among some 400 genotyped donors of the cohort, an average of approximately 240,000 unique TCR beta nucleotide sequences was sequenced per donor, of which 15% to 20% were non-productive. Overall study results and their limits: Compared with the approximately 670-donor mean, donors in an Asian-associated ancestry cluster had fewer N-insertions in productive TCRs, according to a later genetic analysis. In the study, 150 to 200 TCR beta chains were listed as associated with cytomegalovirus. A further reported finding was that TCR beta sequences accurately predicted the HLA-A and HLA-B alleles for most subjects in the first cohort. Most CMV-associated TCR beta chains appeared to be HLA-restricted in a later analysis, and the HLA associations seemed to be driven largely by CMV exposure. In vitro tests confirmed that a few of the cytomegalovirus-associated TCR beta chains recognize cytomegalovirus antigens. In a later genetic analysis, a missense DCLRE1C variant was associated with V-gene and J-gene trimming of TCR beta chains, and the association was replicated in an independent cohort. Specific HLA alleles were associated with over 15,000 TCR beta sequences at a false discovery rate of 0.05 in a later analysis. According to a later analysis, TCR association rates differed among HLA loci, with DRB1 alleles showing the most associated TCRs and HLA-C alleles showing the fewest. Because HLA typing was missing for some donors at each locus, association tests included only the typed subset. Cytomegalovirus status was reported to be diagnosed by the classifier with high specificity and sensitivity in both the original and validation cohorts. It was suggested by the authors that the approach could potentially be generalized to other disease states and immunological phenotypes. Only TCR beta chains were sequenced in this cohort, and the absence of alpha or paired-chain data limited detectable features. Presence/absence analyses assumed roughly uniform sequencing depth across donors, an assumption that may not hold. According to a later analysis, parvovirus B19, influenza, CMV and Epstein-Barr virus appeared linked to several top co-occurrence clusters. Linkage disequilibrium might explain the correlated functional status among segregating V segments, but an unknown experimental factor could not be excluded. The 87-base-pair reads could not distinguish some IMGT-functional V segments, including TRBV6-2 and TRBV6-3, so those segments were excluded. Assigning TCR associations to individual alleles was difficult when HLA alleles, especially DR and DQ, strongly co-occurred. Immune exposure information for the cohort was limited to CMV serostatus. While some public TCRs were present in many individuals, most TCR sequences turned up only very rarely across donors. A later analysis found that HLA-associated TCR beta chains were more clonally expanded and had lower generation probabilities than equally common non-associated chains. Because counts were too low, some 17 rarely observed V segments, including chromosome 9 orphons, were excluded from the earlier analysis of roughly 580 of the donors. A cluster of highly shared sequence variants was judged likely to be a technical artifact of the sequencing pipeline. An earlier analysis of around 600 of the donors showed that most TCR beta V segments appeared in productive rearrangements either about 87% or about 30% of the time, which broadly matched IMGT annotations.

A remark on this clone: Its antigen target is currently unknown. Qualities for individual bases were not recorded, and no much larger clone is one base off. Distinct nucleotide sequences in the sample also encode this CDR3.

The CDR3 sequence holds 14 residues, the cysteine and phenylalanine included. The sequence is cut down to CDR3 DNA, 42 bases in frame from base 1. Between the V and J ends, shortened by 1 base and 0 bases respectively, the junction contains 6 bases. Looking up the germline V gene yields CDR1 SGHVS and CDR2 FNYEAQ. The cohort consisted of hundreds of healthy bone marrow donors. At the time of sampling, every cohort member was nominally healthy, though immune exposures that went unrecorded were likely present. The donor was CMV seropositive and was included in the group of some 290 seropositive cohort members. Each donor provided a peripheral blood sample, and peripheral blood mononuclear cells were used for TCR beta sequencing. Genomic DNA extraction from the blood cell samples was performed with the Qiagen DNeasy Blood Extraction Kit. Libraries were constructed by the immunoSEQ multiplex PCR assay. For the multiplex PCR, a mixture combining 60 forward primers for TCR Vbeta segments and 13 reverse primers for TCR Jbeta segments was used. The CDR3 region of rearranged TCR beta genes was amplified from genomic DNA with a multiplex PCR assay. The Illumina HiSeq System was used to sequence the amplified TCR beta libraries as 87-base-pair reads. The original methods were these. Across the 500 to 850 repertoires, a later analysis counted around 80 million unique TCR beta chains, roughly 11 million of which were shared by at least two donors. To remove PCR and sequencing errors, raw reads were error-corrected and collapsed into unique sequences using a nearest-neighbor algorithm that merged closely related sequences. Alignment of CDR3 sequences to IMGT reference sequences was used to assign V, D and J gene segments. For a sequence to be retained, a match of at least six nucleotides was required to both a V gene segment and a J gene segment. Rearrangements were called productive when the CDR3 lacked stop codons and stayed in frame with V and J; all others were non-productive. Following IMGT convention, CDR3 was defined as the stretch from the second conserved V-encoded cysteine to the conserved J-encoded phenylalanine. In an earlier analysis of roughly 580 of the donors, sequences lacking an unambiguous match to a single V gene segment were excluded. In an earlier analysis of approximately 560 of the donors, a V segment was called functional when productive rearrangements were above 56.7%, and segregating when the standard deviation between donors exceeded 5%. A statistical classification framework was built for diagnosing cytomegalovirus status from the catalog of TCR beta chain sequences. In a later analysis, V and J genes were assigned by comparing TCR nucleotide sequences against IMGT/GENE-DB human TR gene sequences. In a later analysis, CDR3 sequences and most-parsimonious VDJ recombination scenarios were assigned using the TCRdist pipeline. A later analysis defined each TCR beta chain by its CDR3 amino acid sequence plus V-gene family, and excluded reads lacking a unique V-gene family. A later analysis removed 592 highly shared, low-generation-probability nucleotide sequences to deal with suspected cross-contamination and a sequencing artifact. In a later analysis, a clonal expansion index for each public chain was calculated from normalized within-repertoire ranks of inferred template counts. A later analysis computed generation probabilities with a VDJ recombination model fitted to out-of-frame rearrangements, and checked the results against IGoR. Hypergeometric tests were used in a later analysis to score TCR-TCR, TCR-HLA and TCR-CMV co-occurrence, with a repertoire-size bias correction applied to the TCR pairs. A later analysis estimated false discovery rates by permuting HLA or CMV assignments 20 times. In a later analysis, co-occurring TCRs were grouped using DBSCAN, and TCRdist sequence similarity was added for clustering within HLA-allele-positive subsets. Repertoires with fewer than 30,000 or more than 120,000 public chains, plus five repertoires with anomalous nucleotide sharing, were excluded from co-occurrence clustering. TCRdb's version of the immuneACCESS table is confined to in-frame rearrangements and falls short of the full clone set. An unresolved V gene accounts for under half of the shortfall where checked; the remainder is of unknown origin. V, J and clone size were drawn from that table, and D and trimming were deduced from the DNA. This sample has some 130,000 clones in its table, and approximately 79% of those were observed once. The ten largest clones add up to around 7% of the sample.

This TCR was recovered from a man in his forties in good health and CMV-seropositive. Recombination connected TRBV7-6 to TRBJ1-1; a tentative D call is TRBD1 (5 bases match). Source material: PBMCs. The CDR3 region reads CASSLGQLNTEAFF. The bases are TGTGCCAGCAGCTTAGGACAGCTGAACACTGAAGCTTTCTTT.